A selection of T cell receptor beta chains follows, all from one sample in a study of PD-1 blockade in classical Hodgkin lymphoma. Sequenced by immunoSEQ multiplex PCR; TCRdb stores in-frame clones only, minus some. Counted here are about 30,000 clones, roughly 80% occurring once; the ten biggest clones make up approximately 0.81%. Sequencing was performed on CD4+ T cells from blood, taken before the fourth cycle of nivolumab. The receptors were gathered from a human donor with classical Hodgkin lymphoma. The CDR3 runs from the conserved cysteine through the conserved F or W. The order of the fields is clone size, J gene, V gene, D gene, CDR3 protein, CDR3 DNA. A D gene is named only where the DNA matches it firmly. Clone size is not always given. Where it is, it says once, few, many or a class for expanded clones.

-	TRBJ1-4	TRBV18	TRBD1	CASSPLRDRSNEKLFF	TGTGCCAGCTCACCCCTCCGGGACAGATCTAATGAAAAACTGTTTTTT
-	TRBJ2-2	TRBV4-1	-	CASSFPPRQGGRNTGELFF	TGCGCCAGCAGCTTCCCCCCCCGACAGGGAGGTCGGAACACCGGGGAGCTGTTTTTT
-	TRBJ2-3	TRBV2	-	CASSEGPLTDTQYF	TGTGCCAGCAGTGAAGGGCCGCTCACAGATACGCAGTATTTT
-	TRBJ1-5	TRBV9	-	CASSVEGADQPQHF	TGTGCCAGCAGCGTAGAAGGGGCTGATCAGCCCCAGCATTTT
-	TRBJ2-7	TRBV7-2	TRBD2	CASSLSASGGYEQYF	TGTGCCAGCAGCTTATCGGCTAGCGGGGGGTACGAGCAGTACTTC
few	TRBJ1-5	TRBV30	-	CAWSVEDYGQPQHF	TGTGCCTGGAGTGTAGAAGATTACGGTCAGCCCCAGCATTTT
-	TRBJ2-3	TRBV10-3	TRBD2	CAISDVGGSTDTQYF	TGTGCCATCAGTGATGTGGGGGGGAGCACAGATACGCAGTATTTT
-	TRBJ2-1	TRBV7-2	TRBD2	CASSLTLAGGSYNEQFF	TGTGCCAGCAGCTTAACGCTCGCGGGGGGGTCCTACAATGAGCAGTTCTTC
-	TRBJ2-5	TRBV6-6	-	CASSSPSRDSKETQYF	TGTGCCAGCAGTAGCCCTTCCCGGGACTCCAAAGAGACCCAGTACTTC
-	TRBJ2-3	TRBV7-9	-	CASSLGGAADTQYF	TGTGCCAGCAGCTTAGGGGGAGCAGCAGATACGCAGTATTTT
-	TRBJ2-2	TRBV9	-	CASSVEQLNTGELFF	TGTGCCAGCAGCGTAGAACAGCTGAACACCGGGGAGCTGTTTTTT
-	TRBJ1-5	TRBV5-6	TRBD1	CASSLAWDRENQPQHF	TGTGCCAGCAGCTTGGCCTGGGACAGGGAAAATCAGCCCCAGCATTTT
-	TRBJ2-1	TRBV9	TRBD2	CASSVFSGGAPEQFF	TGTGCCAGCAGCGTATTTAGCGGGGGGGCCCCTGAGCAGTTCTTC
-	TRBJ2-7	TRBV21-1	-	CASSKEGGQNEQYF	TGTGCCAGCAGCAAAGAGGGGGGGCAAAACGAGCAGTACTTC
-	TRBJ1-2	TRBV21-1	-	CASSNEEEPNYGYTF	TGTGCCAGCAGCAACGAAGAGGAGCCTAACTATGGCTACACCTTC
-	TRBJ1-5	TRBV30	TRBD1	CAWSVSGTGSRQPQHF	TGTGCCTGGAGTGTATCAGGGACAGGGAGTAGACAGCCCCAGCATTTT
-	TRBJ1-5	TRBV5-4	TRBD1	CASSPDRQDQPQHF	TGTGCCAGCAGCCCGGACAGGCAAGATCAGCCCCAGCATTTT
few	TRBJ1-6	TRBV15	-	CATSRDLLKQGSNSPLHF	TGTGCCACCAGCAGAGATTTGTTGAAACAGGGTTCTAATTCACCCCTCCACTTT
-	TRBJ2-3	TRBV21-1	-	CASSSRSDFPPGTDTQYF	TGTGCCAGCAGCTCCCGTTCCGACTTCCCCCCTGGCACAGATACGCAGTATTTT
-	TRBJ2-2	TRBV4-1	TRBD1	CASSQETGGSGELFF	TGCGCCAGCAGCCAAGAAACAGGGGGCTCCGGGGAGCTGTTTTTT
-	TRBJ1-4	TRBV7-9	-	CASSPPYLFF	TGTGCCAGCAGCCCGCCGTACCTGTTTTTT
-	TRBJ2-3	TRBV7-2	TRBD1	CASSLVGQGAGADTQYF	TGTGCCAGCAGCTTAGTGGGACAGGGGGCCGGGGCAGATACGCAGTATTTT
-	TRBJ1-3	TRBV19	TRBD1	CASSSTGTDSGNTIYF	TGTGCCAGTAGTTCCACCGGGACAGACTCTGGAAACACCATATATTTT
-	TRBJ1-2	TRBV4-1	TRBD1	CASSQDLDRGKINYGYTF	TGCGCCAGCAGCCAAGATCTGGACAGGGGCAAAATCAACTATGGCTACACCTTC
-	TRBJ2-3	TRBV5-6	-	CASSLLEAVVDTQYF	TGTGCCAGCAGCCTCCTGGAGGCGGTTGTAGATACGCAGTATTTT
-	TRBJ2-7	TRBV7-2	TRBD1	CASSSNRDSYEQYF	TGTGCCAGCAGCTCAAATCGGGACAGCTACGAGCAGTACTTC
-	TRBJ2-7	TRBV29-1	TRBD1	CSVTKQGPEQYF	TGCAGCGTTACCAAACAGGGGCCCGAGCAGTACTTC
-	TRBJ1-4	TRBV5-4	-	CASSDGGWAEKLFF	TGTGCCAGCAGTGACGGGGGGTGGGCTGAAAAACTGTTTTTT
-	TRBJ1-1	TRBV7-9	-	CASSLRLNTEAFF	TGTGCCAGCAGCTTAAGGTTGAACACTGAAGCTTTCTTT
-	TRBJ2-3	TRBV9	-	CASSVRPGRGDTQYF	TGTGCCAGCAGCGTTCGCCCGGGTCGGGGAGATACGCAGTATTTT
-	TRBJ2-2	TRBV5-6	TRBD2	CASTSLAGGRDTGELFF	TGTGCCAGCACTTCCTTGGCGGGGGGGCGTGACACCGGGGAGCTGTTTTTT
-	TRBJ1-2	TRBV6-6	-	CASSYLGNNYGYTF	TGTGCCAGCAGTTACTTAGGGAATAACTATGGCTACACCTTC
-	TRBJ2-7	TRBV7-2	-	CASSQSADSKQYF	TGTGCCAGCAGCCAGTCGGCGGATTCCAAGCAGTACTTC